Shown below are 10 T cell receptor beta chains from a single sample sequenced in a study of response to subunit inactivated influenza vaccine. Each CDR3 protein is one row after TCRdb ran MiXCR on the RT-PCR reads. The sample holds 540,000 or so distinct CDR3 sequences, 13% seen once. Sequencing was performed on PBMCs from blood, taken more than 35 days after vaccination. The receptors here all came from a man aged 50 or older who received an inactivated influenza vaccine.

This clonotype was seen more than once but under ten times. The CDR3: CASSLQLGQGSPEQYF. Written as DNA, the CDR3 is TGTGCCAGCAGCTTACAATTGGGACAGGGATCCCCCGAGCAGTACTTC. V gene TRBV7-9 combines with J gene TRBJ2-7, with 9 bases lining up with TRBD1. Unmatched junction bases numbered 11, after V lost 2 bases and J lost 6 bases. CDR1 and CDR2 (germline): SEHNR, FQNEAQ (reference sequence). The CDR3 extends over 16 amino acids.

This clonotype was seen repeatedly, ten times or more. V usage is TRBV12-3 or TRBV12-4 and J usage is TRBJ1-2; D call uncertain. CDR3 length: 13 amino acids. V lost 3 bases, J lost 4 bases, and 9 bases lay in between. The CDR3, as DNA: TGTGCCAGCAGTTTTGGGTACGGCTATGGCTACACCTTC. It encodes CASSFGYGYGYTF.

The CDR3 DNA reads TGCGCCAGCAGCCTCCTCAAGCAACGGACTAATGAGCAGTTCTTC. Translated: CASSLLKQRTNEQFF. The rearrangement links TRBV5-1 to TRBJ2-1, with D perhaps TRBD2 (5 bases). Germline-derived CDR1 and CDR2 are SGHRS and YFSETQ. This CDR3 region has 15 residues. V lost 4 bases to trimming and J lost 7 bases, with 18 bases between them.

This clonotype appeared a few times. The chain links TRBV28 to TRBJ2-7; 9 bases map to TRBD1. The CDR3 sequence is 16 residues long. The V segment lost 3 bases and the J segment 6 bases; nucleotides outside the gene matches: 12. Germline CDR1 reads MDHEN; CDR2 reads SYDVKM. CDR3 bases: TGTGCCAGCAGTTTGATGTGGACAGGGGCCTCGGGCGAGCAGTACTTC. Translated: CASSLMWTGASGEQYF.

This chain links TRBV20-1 with TRBJ1-4; D might be TRBD1 (6 bases). V lost 2 bases to trimming and J lost 0 bases, with 7 bases between them. Looked up from germline, CDR1 is DFQATT and CDR2 is SNEGSKA (reference sequence). The CDR3 extends over 14 amino acids. Here the CDR3 DNA reads TGCAGTGCTAGAAGGGGGGCAACTAATGAAAAACTGTTTTTT. This encodes CSARRGATNEKLFF.

Many counts were recorded for this clonotype. The CDR3 DNA reads as TGCGCCAGCAGCTTACAGAACACCGGGGAGCTGTTTTTT. It specifies CASSLQNTGELFF. The chain links TRBV5-1 to TRBJ2-2; D is unresolved. The germline V gene has CDR1 SGHRS and CDR2 YFSETQ. V dropped 2 bases and J dropped 1 base, with 3 bases sitting between them. CDR3 size: 13 residues.

This clonotype occurred a few times. The chain joins TRBV28 to TRBJ1-5; maybe TRBD1 (5 bases). CDR3 length equals 17 residues. Trimming stripped 3 bases from V and 2 bases from J, with 17 bases between. The germline V gene encodes CDR1 MDHEN and CDR2 SYDVKM. As DNA, the CDR3 is TGTGCCAGCAGTTTTATCGGGGAATGGGGGGGCAATCAGCCCCAGCATTTT. As protein: CASSFIGEWGGNQPQHF.

Many counts were recorded for this clonotype. J is TRBJ2-1 and V is TRBV4-3; no firm D call. The CDR3 extends over 17 amino acids. V lost 4 bases and J 0 bases, leaving 16 bases between the germline ends. Germline V CDR1 and CDR2: LGHNA, YSLEER. The CDR3 DNA sequence: TGCGCCAGCAGCCTAAGGCCTCTCGGGCTCTCCTACAATGAGCAGTTCTTC. Translation: CASSLRPLGLSYNEQFF.

This clonotype has more than one count but fewer than ten. J is TRBJ2-5 and V is TRBV5-1, with D possibly matching TRBD1 (6 bases). Germline CDR1 is SGHRS and CDR2 is YFSETQ. The CDR3 runs 15 residues. The ends were cut back, 4 bases at V and 2 bases at J, with 15 bases in the middle. The CDR3 DNA is TGCGCCAGCAGCCGGTGGACAGCCTCACAAGAGACCCAGTACTTC. Its protein product is CASSRWTASQETQYF. The full variable domain, its missing parts supplied by reference TRBV5-1 and TRBJ2-5, is KAGVTQTPRYLIKTRGQQVTLSCSPISGHRSVSWYQQTPGQGLQFLFEYFSETQRNKGNFPGRFSGRQFSNSRSEMNVSTLELGDSALYLCASSRWTASQETQYFGPGTRLLVL.

This clonotype came up many times. The chain couples TRBV29-1 to TRBJ2-1; D is unclear. V dropped 4 bases and J dropped 8 bases, with 6 bases sitting between them. The CDR3 length is 10 residues. Germline V gene data show CDR1 as SQVTM and CDR2 as ANQGSEA. The CDR3 loop is CSVGLHEQFF. Here the CDR3 DNA reads TGCAGCGTTGGGTTGCATGAGCAGTTCTTC.